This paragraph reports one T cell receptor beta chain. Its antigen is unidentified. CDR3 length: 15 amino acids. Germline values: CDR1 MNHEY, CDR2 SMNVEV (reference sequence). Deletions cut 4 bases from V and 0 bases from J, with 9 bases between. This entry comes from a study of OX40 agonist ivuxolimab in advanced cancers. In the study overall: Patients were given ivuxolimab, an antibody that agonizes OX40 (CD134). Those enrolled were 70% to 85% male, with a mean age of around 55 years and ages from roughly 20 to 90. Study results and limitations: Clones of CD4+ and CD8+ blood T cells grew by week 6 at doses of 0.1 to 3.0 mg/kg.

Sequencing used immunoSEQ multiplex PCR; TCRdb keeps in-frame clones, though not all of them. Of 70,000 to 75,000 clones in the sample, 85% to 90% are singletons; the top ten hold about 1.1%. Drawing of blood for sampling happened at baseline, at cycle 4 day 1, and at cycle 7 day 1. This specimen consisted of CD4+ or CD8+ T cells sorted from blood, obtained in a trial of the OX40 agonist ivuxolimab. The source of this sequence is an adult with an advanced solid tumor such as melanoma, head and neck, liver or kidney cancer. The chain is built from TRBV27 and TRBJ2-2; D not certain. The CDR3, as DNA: TGTGCCAGCAGTTCCAACGGTGCGAACACCGGGGAGCTGTTTTTT. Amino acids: CASSSNGANTGELFF.